These T cell receptor beta chains were read from a single sample in a study of cytomegalovirus exposure and HLA in healthy donors. Sequencing used immunoSEQ multiplex PCR; TCRdb keeps in-frame clones, though not all of them. Counted here are 100,000 or so clones, 75% to 90% occurring once; the ten biggest clones make up 3.5% to 5%. Sequenced material: PBMCs. These TCRs come from a man aged 25-45 years in good health and CMV-seronegative. The CDR3 runs from the conserved cysteine through the conserved F or W. The order of the fields is J gene, V gene, CDR3 protein.

TRBJ2-1	TRBV30	CAWSVGQGGLDEQFF
TRBJ2-2	TRBV28	CASSALAGGHRELFF
TRBJ2-1	TRBV12-5	CASGTGLEGYNEQFF
TRBJ1-2	TRBV30	CAWGALQGPYGYTF
TRBJ2-7	TRBV7-2	CASTLTSGDYKQYF
TRBJ1-4	TRBV4-3	CASSQDRPGYGEKLFF
TRBJ2-1	TRBV18	CASSPPSGGLQNEQFF
TRBJ2-5	TRBV7-3	CASSLAGGLAETQYF
TRBJ1-3	TRBV27	CASSQGGAWGNTIYF
TRBJ1-5	TRBV19	CASSPRTTYSNQPQHF
TRBJ1-6	TRBV7-9	CASSGGGQGAYPKGSPLHF
TRBJ2-7	TRBV5-5	CASSFSDRGYEQYF
TRBJ2-7	TRBV4-1	CASSQGRGRDEQYF
TRBJ2-7	TRBV7-9	CASSWDSYEQYF
TRBJ2-7	TRBV9	CASSPGTALYEQYF
TRBJ1-1	TRBV10-3	CAISEGAGVFMVGTEAFF
TRBJ2-7	TRBV7-9	CASSLARVGSSYEQYF
TRBJ2-7	TRBV29-1	CSVEGTLPGSYEQYF
TRBJ2-7	TRBV19	CASSDRGYEQYF
TRBJ1-1	TRBV2	CASRAGSQLDTEAFF
TRBJ2-5	TRBV7-9	CASSFREGLETQYF
TRBJ2-7	TRBV18	CASSPLTKGYEQYF
TRBJ1-2	TRBV15	CATSSPGQGFYGYTF
TRBJ1-2	TRBV28	CASRSSQGAYGYTF
TRBJ2-7	TRBV18	CASSYSSAYEQYF
TRBJ1-5	TRBV10-3	CAISAGYSNQPQHF
TRBJ2-3	TRBV5-1	CASSLYSTSTDTQYF
TRBJ2-2	TRBV6-7	CASRRSPKHTGELFF
TRBJ2-6	TRBV5-4	CASSRTGIGTNVLTF
TRBJ2-1	TRBV11-1	CASSFFQREWGEQFF
TRBJ2-4	TRBV6-5	CASSSVAKNIQYF
TRBJ2-2	TRBV6-4	CASSDSSTGELFF
TRBJ1-1	TRBV19	CASSQTGDTEAFF
TRBJ1-1	TRBV5-1	CASSLRQGGTEAFF
TRBJ2-7	TRBV30	CAWNTGTGSYEQYF
TRBJ1-1	TRBV6-5	CASRVRVLNTEAFF
TRBJ2-7	TRBV6-5	CASSLRVGEQYF
TRBJ2-5	TRBV5-4	CASSPRTSGETQYF
TRBJ2-7	TRBV5-4	CASSIRQGAYEQYF
TRBJ2-1	TRBV4-2	CASSQGISRDNEQFF
TRBJ1-4	TRBV7-9	CASSSGEGNEKLFF
TRBJ2-7	TRBV12-5	CASGLIRDSSYEQYF
TRBJ2-1	TRBV7-3	CASSLDSTRLEQFF
TRBJ2-7	TRBV4-1	CASSQSTGVVTYEQYF
TRBJ1-1	TRBV7-8	CASSLAAQGFTEAFF
TRBJ2-3	TRBV28	CASSLVVSGSTDTQYF
TRBJ1-5	TRBV7-2	CASSLRGNQPQHF
TRBJ2-7	TRBV4-1	CASSGSGGTSYEQYF
TRBJ2-2	TRBV2	CATTILNTGELFF
TRBJ2-7	TRBV6-6	CASRPGGDLGEQYF
TRBJ1-4	TRBV30	CAWSVFGSGEKLFF
TRBJ2-3	TRBV5-6	CASSFSAGSTDTQYF
NA	TRBV6-5	CVTRTGVSETQYF
TRBJ2-7	TRBV19	CASSITVWYEQYF